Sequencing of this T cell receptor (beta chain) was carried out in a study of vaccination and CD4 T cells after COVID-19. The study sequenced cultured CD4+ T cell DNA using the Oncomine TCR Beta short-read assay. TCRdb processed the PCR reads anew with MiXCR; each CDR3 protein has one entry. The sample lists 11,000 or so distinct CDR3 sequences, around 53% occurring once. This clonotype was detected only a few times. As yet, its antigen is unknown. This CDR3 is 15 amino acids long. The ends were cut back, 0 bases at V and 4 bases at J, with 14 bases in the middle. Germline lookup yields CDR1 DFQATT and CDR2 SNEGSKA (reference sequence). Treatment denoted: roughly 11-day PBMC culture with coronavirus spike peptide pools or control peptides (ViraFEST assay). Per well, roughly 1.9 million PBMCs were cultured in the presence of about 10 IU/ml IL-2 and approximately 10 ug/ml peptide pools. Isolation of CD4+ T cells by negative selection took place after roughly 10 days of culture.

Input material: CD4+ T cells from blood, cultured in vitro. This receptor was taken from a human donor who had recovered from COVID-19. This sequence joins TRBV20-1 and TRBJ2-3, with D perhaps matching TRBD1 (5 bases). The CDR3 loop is CSARDLGLVADTQYF. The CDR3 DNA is TGCAGTGCTAGAGATCTGGGGCTCGTCGCAGATACGCAGTATTTT.